This is a list of T cell receptor beta chains from one sample in a study of blood T cell repertoires in COVID-19. Using immunoSEQ multiplex PCR, the repertoire was profiled, and TCRdb retains in-frame clones only, with some absent. Of about 240,000 clones in the sample, 85% to 90% were seen once. The specimen sequenced was peripheral blood. These receptors were collected from a woman between 45 and 60 years old with COVID-19, enrolled during active disease. Each CDR3 is given with its conserved first and last residue. The order of the fields is V gene, clone size, CDR3 protein. Size is omitted from some rows. Given values are once, few, many or a class for expanded clones.

>TRBV12-3/TRBV12-4|-
CASSLVGGFDAFF
>TRBV3-1/TRBV3-2|-
CASSQTPTETGELFF
>TRBV7-6|once
CASSLEGAWETQYF
>TRBV13|-
CASSARDFHNEQFF
>TRBV6-5|-
CASSFDRLNTGELFF
>TRBV11-3|-
CASSPSNSGANVLTF
>TRBV7-6|-
CASSLKASGSPEQYF
>TRBV24-1|-
CATSDPGQGAPGYTF
>TRBV4-3|-
CASSQARIGLAGGPNEQFF
>TRBV7-2|-
CASSFSTDGYTF
>TRBV2|-
CASSPTDRAKETQYF
>TRBV6-7|-
CASSHRERGVLEETQYF
>TRBV6-5|-
CASLRGETQYF
>TRBV7-6|once
CASSLGTGPNTEAFF
>TRBV4-1|-
CASSQGGRPRVGEAFF
>TRBV6-5|-
CASSYSKGGKNEQFF